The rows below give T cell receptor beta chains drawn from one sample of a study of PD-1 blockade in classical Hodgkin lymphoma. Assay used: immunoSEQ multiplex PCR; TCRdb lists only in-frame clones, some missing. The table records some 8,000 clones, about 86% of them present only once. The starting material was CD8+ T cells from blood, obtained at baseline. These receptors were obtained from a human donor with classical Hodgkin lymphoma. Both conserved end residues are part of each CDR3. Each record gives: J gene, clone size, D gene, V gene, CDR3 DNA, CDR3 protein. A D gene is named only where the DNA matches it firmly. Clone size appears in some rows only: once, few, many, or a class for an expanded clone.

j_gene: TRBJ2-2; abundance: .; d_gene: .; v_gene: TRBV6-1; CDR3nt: TGTGCCAGCAGTGAAGATGCAGGGGTGACTTTCACCGGGGAGCTGTTTTTT; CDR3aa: CASSEDAGVTFTGELFF
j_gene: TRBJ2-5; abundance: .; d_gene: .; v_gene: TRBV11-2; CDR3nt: TGTGCCAGCAGCCACGGGGGGCCGTCGCCAGAGACCCAGTACTTC; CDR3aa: CASSHGGPSPETQYF
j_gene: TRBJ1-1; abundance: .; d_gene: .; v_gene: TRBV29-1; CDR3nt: TGCAGCGTGGCCAGGGAGGAGAACACTGAAGCTTTCTTT; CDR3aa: CSVAREENTEAFF
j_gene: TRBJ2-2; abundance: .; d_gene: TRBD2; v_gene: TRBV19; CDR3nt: TGTGCCAGTAGTCGGGGACTATCGAACACCGGGGAGCTGTTTTTT; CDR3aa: CASSRGLSNTGELFF
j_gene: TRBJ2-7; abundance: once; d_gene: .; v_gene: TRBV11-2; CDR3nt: TGTGCCAGCAGCCAGACATCCTCCTACGAGCAGTACTTC; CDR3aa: CASSQTSSYEQYF
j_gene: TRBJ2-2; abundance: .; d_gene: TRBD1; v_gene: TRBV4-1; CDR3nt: TGCGCCAGCAGCCTCCTTAGCCAGGGGGCTATCACCGGGGAGCTGTTTTTT; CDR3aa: CASSLLSQGAITGELFF
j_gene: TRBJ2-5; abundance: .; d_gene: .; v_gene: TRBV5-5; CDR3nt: TGTGCCAGCAGCTTCCGGACAGAACAAGAGACCCAGTACTTC; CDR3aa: CASSFRTEQETQYF
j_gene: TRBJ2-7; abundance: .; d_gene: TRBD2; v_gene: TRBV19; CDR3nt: TGTGCCAGTAGCCCTAGCGGCTCCTACGAGCAGTACTTC; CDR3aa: CASSPSGSYEQYF
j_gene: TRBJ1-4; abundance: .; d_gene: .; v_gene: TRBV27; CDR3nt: TGTGCCAGCAGTTTAATTCCAGGGTATGAAAAACTGTTTTTT; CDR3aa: CASSLIPGYEKLFF
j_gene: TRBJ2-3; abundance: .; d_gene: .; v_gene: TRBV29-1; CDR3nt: TGCAGCGTTGTGCCGGAGAACACAGATACGCAGTATTTT; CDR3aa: CSVVPENTDTQYF
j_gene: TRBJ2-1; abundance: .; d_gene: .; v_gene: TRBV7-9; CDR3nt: TGTGCCAGCAGCTTAACCCGGGACACCTACAATGAGCAGTTCTTC; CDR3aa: CASSLTRDTYNEQFF
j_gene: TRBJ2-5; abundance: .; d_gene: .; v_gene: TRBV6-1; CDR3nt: TGTGCCAGCAGTGAACTGCGAGAGAGGGCCCAGTACTTC; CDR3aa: CASSELRERAQYF
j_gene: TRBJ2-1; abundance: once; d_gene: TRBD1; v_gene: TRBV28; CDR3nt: TGTGCCACCCAAGGGACAGGCAAAACTCAGTTCTTC; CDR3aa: CATQGTGKTQFF
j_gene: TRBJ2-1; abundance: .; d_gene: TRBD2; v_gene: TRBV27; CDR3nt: TGTGCCAGCAGTTTATCGCGGGAGCGGGGCAATGAGCAGTTCTTC; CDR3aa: CASSLSRERGNEQFF
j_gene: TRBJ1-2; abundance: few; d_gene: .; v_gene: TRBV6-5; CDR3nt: TGTGCCAGCAGCCCCGGCTATGGCTACACCTTC; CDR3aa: CASSPGYGYTF
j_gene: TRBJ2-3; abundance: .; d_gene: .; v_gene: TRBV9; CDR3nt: TGTGCCAGCAGCGGGGGACGGGCAGATACGCAGTATTTT; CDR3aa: CASSGGRADTQYF
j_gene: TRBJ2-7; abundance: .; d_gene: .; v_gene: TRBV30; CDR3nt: TGTGCCTGGAGTGAGCAGTCTGGTTGGGAGCAGTACTTC; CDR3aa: CAWSEQSGWEQYF
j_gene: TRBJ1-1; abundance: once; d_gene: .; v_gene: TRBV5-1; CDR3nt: TGCGCCAGCAGCTTGGAAGCGGGACGGCTGAACACTGAAGCTTTCTTT; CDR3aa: CASSLEAGRLNTEAFF
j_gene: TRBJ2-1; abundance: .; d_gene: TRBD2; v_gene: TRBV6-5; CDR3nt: TGTGCCAGCTTAGCGGGAGCCGGGGGTAGTGAGCAGTTCTTC; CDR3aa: CASLAGAGGSEQFF
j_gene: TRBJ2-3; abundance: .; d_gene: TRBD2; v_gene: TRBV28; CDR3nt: TGTGCCAGCAGTTTTCCCCTCGTGGGCGCTAGCGGGAGGGCCGGAGATACGCAGTATTTT; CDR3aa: CASSFPLVGASGRAGDTQYF
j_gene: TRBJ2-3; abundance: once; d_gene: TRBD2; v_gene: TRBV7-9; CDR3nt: TGTGCCACCCGTCGGGGGGGCACAGATACGCAGTATTTT; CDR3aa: CATRRGGTDTQYF
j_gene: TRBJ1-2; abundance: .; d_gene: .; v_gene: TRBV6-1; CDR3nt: TGTGCCAGCGATATAGGACAGCACCAATCCTATGGCTACACCTTC; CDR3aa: CASDIGQHQSYGYTF
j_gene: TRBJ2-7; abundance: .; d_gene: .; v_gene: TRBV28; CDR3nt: TGTGCCAGCAGTCCGCTTAGCGCGAACTACGAGCAGTACTTC; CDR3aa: CASSPLSANYEQYF
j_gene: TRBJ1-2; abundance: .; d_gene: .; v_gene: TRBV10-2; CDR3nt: TGCGCCAGCAGTGAGTCGTTACGGGACTATGGCTACACCTTC; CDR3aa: CASSESLRDYGYTF
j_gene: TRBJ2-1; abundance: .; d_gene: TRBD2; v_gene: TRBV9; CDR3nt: TGTGCCAGCAGCCCCTTCTTATCAGCGGGAGGTGTGATAGATGAGCAGTTCTTC; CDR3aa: CASSPFLSAGGVIDEQFF
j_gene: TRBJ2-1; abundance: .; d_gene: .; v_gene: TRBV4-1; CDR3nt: TGCGCCAGCAGCCAAGACCCCCCAGGGGCGCACAATGAGCAGTTCTTC; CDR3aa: CASSQDPPGAHNEQFF
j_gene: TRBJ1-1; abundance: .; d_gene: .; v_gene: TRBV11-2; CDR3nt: TGTGCCAGCAGCTTACCCCCTAACACGAACACTGAAGCTTTCTTT; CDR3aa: CASSLPPNTNTEAFF
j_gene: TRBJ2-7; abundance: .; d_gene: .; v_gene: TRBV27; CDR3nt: TGTGCCAGCAGTCCCCGGGGTTCCGGCATCTACGAGCAGTACTTC; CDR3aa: CASSPRGSGIYEQYF
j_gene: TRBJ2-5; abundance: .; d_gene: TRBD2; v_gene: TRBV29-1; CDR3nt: TGCAGCGTGGATGGGACTAGCGAACGCCCAGATGAGACCCAGTACTTC; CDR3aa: CSVDGTSERPDETQYF
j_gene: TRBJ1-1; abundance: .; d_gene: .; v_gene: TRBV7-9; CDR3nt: TGTGCCAGCAGCCCACAACCTGGGGACACTGAAGCTTTCTTT; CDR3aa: CASSPQPGDTEAFF
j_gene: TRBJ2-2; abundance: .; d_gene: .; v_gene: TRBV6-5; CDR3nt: TGTGCCAGCAGCGAGGGACTGGGGAACACCGGGGAGCTGTTTTTT; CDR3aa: CASSEGLGNTGELFF
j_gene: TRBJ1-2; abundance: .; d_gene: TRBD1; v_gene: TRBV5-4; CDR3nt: TGTGCCAGCAGCCCAGGGACAGACCATACTTATGGCTACACCTTC; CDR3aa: CASSPGTDHTYGYTF
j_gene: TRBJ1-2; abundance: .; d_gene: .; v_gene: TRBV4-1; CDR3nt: TGCGCCAGCAGCCAAGCCCTCGGTTTTGACTATGGCTACACCTTC; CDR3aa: CASSQALGFDYGYTF
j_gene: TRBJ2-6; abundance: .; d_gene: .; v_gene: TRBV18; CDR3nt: TGTGCCAGCTCACCGAACGTAGGGGAGAGCTCTGGGGCCAACGTCCTGACTTTC; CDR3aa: CASSPNVGESSGANVLTF
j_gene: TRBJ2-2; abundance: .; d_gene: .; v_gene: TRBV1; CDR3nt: TGCACCAGCAGCCCGGGGACGGAGTACACCGGGGAGCTGTTTTTT; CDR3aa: CTSSPGTEYTGELFF
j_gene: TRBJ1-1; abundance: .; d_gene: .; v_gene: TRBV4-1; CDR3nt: TGCGCCAGCAGCCCTCCAGGCCTTGAGGGGACTGAAGCTTTCTTT; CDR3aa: CASSPPGLEGTEAFF
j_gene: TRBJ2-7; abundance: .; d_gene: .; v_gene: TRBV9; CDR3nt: TGTGCCAGCAGCGTAGATGCGACAGACTACGAGCAGTACTTC; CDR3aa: CASSVDATDYEQYF
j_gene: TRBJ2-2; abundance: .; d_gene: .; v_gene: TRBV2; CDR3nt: TGTGCCAGCAGTAGGTACTCGCTGGAGACCGGGGAGCTGTTTTTT; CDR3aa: CASSRYSLETGELFF
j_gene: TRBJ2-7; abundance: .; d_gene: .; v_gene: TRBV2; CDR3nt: TGTGCCAGCAGTGGGGTGGGGTTCTACGAGCAGTACTTC; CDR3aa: CASSGVGFYEQYF
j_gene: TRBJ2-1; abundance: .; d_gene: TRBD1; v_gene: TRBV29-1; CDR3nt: TGCAGCGTTGCGAGGGGGACAGGGAGGACGGCGCCCCTTTACAATGAGCAGTTCTTC; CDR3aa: CSVARGTGRTAPLYNEQFF
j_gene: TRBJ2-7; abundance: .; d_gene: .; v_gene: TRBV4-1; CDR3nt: TGCGCCAGCAGCCACACATTCCCATCCTCCTACGAGCAGTACTTC; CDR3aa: CASSHTFPSSYEQYF
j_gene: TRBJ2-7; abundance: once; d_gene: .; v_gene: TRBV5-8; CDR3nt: TGTGCCAGCAGCCCAGGGACCTACGAGCAGTACTTC; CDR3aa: CASSPGTYEQYF
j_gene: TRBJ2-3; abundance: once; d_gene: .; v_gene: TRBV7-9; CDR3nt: TGTGCCAGCAGCTTATTAGTCTATACGGGAGATACGCAGTATTTT; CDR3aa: CASSLLVYTGDTQYF
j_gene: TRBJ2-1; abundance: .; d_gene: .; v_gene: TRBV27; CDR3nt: TGTGCCAGCAGTCCCGGTCTATACCGGAAGCAGTTCTTC; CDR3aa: CASSPGLYRKQFF
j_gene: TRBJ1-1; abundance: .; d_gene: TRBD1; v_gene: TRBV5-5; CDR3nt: TGTGCCAGCAGCACGGGACAGGGGGCTTATAGCACTGAAGCTTTCTTT; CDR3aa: CASSTGQGAYSTEAFF
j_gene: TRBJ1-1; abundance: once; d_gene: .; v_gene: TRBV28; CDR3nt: TGTGCCAGCAGTTTTCATACGTTTCGGGAAGTGAACACTGAAGCTTTCTTT; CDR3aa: CASSFHTFREVNTEAFF
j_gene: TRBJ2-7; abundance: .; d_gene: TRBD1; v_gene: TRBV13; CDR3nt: TGTGCCAGCAGCTTAGGGACAGGGATTCTCGAGCAGTACTTC; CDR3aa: CASSLGTGILEQYF
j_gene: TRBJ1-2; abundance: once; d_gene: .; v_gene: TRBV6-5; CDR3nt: TGTGCCAGCACCCAGGGTTATGACTACACCTTC; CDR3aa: CASTQGYDYTF
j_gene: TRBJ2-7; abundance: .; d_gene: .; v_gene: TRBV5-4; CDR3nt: TGTGCCAGCAGCTCCGCCGGGGACTACGAGCAGTACTTC; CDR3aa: CASSSAGDYEQYF
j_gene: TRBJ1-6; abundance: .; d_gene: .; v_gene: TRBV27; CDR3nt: TGTGCCAGCAGGCCCCAGGGAATTACCTATAATTCACCCCTCCACTTT; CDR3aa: CASRPQGITYNSPLHF
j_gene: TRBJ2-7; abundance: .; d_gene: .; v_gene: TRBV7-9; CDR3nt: TGTGCCAGCAGCTTAGCGGGGGGAGCCTACGAGCAGTACTTC; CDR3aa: CASSLAGGAYEQYF
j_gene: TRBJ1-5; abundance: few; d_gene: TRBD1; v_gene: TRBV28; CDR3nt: TGTGCCAGCAGTCGGGACAGGGAAACAAATCAGCCCCAGCATTTT; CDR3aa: CASSRDRETNQPQHF
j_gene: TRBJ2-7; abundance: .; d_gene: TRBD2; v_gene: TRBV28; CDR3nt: TGTGCCAGCAGTTTTTCGCTAGCGGGAGCCTACGAGCAGTACTTC; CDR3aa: CASSFSLAGAYEQYF
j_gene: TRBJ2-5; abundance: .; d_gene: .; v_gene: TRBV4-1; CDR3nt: TGCGCCAGCAGCCAAGTCGGGGCCGAGAACTTTTACTTC; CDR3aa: CASSQVGAENFYF
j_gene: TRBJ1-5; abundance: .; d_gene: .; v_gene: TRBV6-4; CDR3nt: TGTGCCAGCAGTGACGCAGAGAATCAGCCCCAGCATTTT; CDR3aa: CASSDAENQPQHF
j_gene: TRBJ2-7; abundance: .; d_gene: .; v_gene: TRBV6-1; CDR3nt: TGTGCCAGCAGTGAAGCGCTTCCCTGGGGTGAAGGCACCTACGAGCAGTACTTC; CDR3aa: CASSEALPWGEGTYEQYF
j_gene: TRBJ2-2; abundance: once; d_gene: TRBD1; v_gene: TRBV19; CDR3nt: TGTGCCAGTACGGACAGGGTTAGTTCCGGGGAGCTGTTTTTT; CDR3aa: CASTDRVSSGELFF